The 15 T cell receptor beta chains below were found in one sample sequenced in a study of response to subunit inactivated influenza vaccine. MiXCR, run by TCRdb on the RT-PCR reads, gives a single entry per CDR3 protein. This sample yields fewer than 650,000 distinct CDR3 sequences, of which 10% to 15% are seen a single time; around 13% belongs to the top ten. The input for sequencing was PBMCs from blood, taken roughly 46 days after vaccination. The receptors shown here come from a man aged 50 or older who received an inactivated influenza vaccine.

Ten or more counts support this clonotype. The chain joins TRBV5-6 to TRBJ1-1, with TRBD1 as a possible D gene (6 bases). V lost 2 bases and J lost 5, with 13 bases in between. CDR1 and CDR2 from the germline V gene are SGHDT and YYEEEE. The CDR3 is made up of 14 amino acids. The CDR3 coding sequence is TGTGCCAGCAGCTTAACAGGGCAGGGAACTGAAGCTTTCTTT. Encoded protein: CASSLTGQGTEAFF.

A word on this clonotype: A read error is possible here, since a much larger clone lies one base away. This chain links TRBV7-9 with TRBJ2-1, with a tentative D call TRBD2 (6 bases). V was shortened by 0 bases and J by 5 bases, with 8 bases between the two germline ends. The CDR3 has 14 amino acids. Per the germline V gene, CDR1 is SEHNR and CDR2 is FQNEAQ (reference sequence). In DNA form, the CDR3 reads TGTGCCAGCAGCTTAGCGGGACTCAACAATGAGCAGTTCTTC. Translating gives CASSLAGLNNEQFF.

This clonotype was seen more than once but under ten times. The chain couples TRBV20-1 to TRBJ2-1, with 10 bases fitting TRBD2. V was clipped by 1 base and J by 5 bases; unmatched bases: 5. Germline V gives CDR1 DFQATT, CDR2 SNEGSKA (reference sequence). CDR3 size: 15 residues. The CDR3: CSARGPSGGHNEQFF. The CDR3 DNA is TGCAGTGCTAGAGGTCCTAGCGGGGGTCACAATGAGCAGTTCTTC.

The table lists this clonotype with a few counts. The CDR3 loop is CSVAIANTEAFF. CDR3 coding DNA: TGCAGCGTTGCAATAGCGAACACTGAAGCTTTCTTT. The chain recombines TRBV29-1 with TRBJ1-1; D unclear. The V and J ends lost 4 bases and 1 base respectively, with 7 bases between them. Germline lookup yields CDR1 SQVTM and CDR2 ANQGSEA. CDR3 length equals 12 residues.

The CDR3 DNA follows: TGTGCCAGCACCCGGACAGTAGCCAAAAACATTCAGTACTTC. It is translated as CASTRTVAKNIQYF. The chain couples TRBV5-6 to TRBJ2-4, with a possible D match to TRBD1 (6 bases). Per the germline V gene, CDR1 is SGHDT and CDR2 is YYEEEE. V shed 6 bases and J shed 0 bases, with 10 bases lying between them. The CDR3 has 14 residues.

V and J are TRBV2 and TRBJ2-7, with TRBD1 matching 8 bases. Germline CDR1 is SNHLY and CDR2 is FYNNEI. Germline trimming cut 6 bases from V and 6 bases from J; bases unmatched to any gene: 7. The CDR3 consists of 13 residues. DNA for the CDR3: TGTGCCAGCAGGTCCCGGGACAGGCCCGAGCAGTACTTC. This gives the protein CASRSRDRPEQYF.

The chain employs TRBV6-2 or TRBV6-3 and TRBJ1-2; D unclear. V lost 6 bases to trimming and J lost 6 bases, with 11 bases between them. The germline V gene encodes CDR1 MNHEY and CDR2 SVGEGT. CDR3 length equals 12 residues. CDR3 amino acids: CASSVGVNGYTF. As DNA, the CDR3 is TGTGCCAGCAGCGTAGGCGTTAATGGCTACACCTTC.

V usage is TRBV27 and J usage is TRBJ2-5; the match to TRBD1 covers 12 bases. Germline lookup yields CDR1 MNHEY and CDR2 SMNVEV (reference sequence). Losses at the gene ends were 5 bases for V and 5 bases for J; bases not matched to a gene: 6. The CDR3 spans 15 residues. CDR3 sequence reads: CASSPGTGGMETQYF. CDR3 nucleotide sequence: TGTGCCAGCAGTCCCGGGACAGGGGGCATGGAGACCCAGTACTTC.

In DNA, the CDR3 is TGTGCCAGCAGCGTAGTGACTAGCGGGAGGGCGGGGGAGCAGTTCTTC. Translated: CASSVVTSGRAGEQFF. V is TRBV9 and J is TRBJ2-1, with TRBD2 matching 14 bases. The CDR3 totals 16 residues. The junction had 6 bases not matched to a gene; V was cut back by 0 bases and J by 10 bases. CDR1 and CDR2 (germline): SGDLS, YYNGEE.

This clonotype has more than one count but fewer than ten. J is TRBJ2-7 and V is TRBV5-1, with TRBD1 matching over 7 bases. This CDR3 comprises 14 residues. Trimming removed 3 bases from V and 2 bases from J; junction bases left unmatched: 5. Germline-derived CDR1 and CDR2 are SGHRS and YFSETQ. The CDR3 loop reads CASSSTGLPYEQYF. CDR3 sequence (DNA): TGCGCCAGCAGCTCGACAGGGCTCCCCTACGAGCAGTACTTC.

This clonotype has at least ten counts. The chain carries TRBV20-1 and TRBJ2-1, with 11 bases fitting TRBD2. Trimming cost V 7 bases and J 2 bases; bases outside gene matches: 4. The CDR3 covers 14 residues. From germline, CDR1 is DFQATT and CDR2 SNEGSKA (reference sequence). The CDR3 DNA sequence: TGCAGTGTCCAGACTAGCGGGACCTACAATGAGCAGTTCTTC. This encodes CSVQTSGTYNEQFF.

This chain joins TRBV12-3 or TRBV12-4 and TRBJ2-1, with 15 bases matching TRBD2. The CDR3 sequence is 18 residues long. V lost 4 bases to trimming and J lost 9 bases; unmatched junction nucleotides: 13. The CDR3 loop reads CASSSTPGTSGRTVEQFF. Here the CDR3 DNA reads TGTGCCAGCAGTTCAACCCCCGGGACTAGCGGGAGGACGGTTGAGCAGTTCTTC.

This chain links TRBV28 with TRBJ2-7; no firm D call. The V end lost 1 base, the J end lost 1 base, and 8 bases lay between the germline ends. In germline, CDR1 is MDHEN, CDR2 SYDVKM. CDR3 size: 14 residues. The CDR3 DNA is TGTGCCAGCAGTTTATTGGCGTTTTCCTACGAGCAGTACTTC. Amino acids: CASSLLAFSYEQYF.

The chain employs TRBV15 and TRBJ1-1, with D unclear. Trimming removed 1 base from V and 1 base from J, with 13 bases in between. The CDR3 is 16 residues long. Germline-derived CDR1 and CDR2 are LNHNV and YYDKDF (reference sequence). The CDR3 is CATSRGLFLTNTEAFF. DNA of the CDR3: TGTGCCACCAGCAGAGGACTTTTTTTGACGAACACTGAAGCTTTCTTT.

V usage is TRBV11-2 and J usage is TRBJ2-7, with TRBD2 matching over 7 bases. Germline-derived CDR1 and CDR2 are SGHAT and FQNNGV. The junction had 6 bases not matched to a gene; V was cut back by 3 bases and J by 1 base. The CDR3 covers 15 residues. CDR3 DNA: TGTGCCAGCAGCTTGTCCTCGGGGGGTTCCTACGAGCAGTACTTC. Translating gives CASSLSSGGSYEQYF. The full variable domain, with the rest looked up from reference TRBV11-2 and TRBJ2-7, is EAGVAQSPRYKIIEKRQSVAFWCNPISGHATLYWYQQILGQGPKLLIQFQNNGVVDDSQLPKDRFSAERLKGVDSTLKIQPAKLEDSAVYLCASSLSSGGSYEQYFGPGTRLTVT.